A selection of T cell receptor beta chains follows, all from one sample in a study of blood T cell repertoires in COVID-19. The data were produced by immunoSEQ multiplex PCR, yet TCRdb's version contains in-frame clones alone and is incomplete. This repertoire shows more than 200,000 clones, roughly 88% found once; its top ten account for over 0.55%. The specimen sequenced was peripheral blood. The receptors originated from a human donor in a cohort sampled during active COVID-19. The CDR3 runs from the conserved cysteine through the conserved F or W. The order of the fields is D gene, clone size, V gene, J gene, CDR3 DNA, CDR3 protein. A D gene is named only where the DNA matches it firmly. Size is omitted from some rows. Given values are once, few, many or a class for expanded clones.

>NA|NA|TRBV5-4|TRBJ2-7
TGTGCCAGCAGCTCCGGGGACACCTACGAGCAGTACTTC
CASSSGDTYEQYF
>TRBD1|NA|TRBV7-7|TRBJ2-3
TGTGCCAGCGGGGAAGGGACAGGCAACACAGATACGCAGTATTTT
CASGEGTGNTDTQYF
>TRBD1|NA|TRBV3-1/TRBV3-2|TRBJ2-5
TGTGCCAGCAGCCAAAGGGGGCAGCAGTACCAAGAGACCCAGTACTTC
CASSQRGQQYQETQYF
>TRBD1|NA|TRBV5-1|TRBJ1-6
TGCGCCAGCAGCAAGACCGGGACAGATTCACCCCTCCACTTT
CASSKTGTDSPLHF
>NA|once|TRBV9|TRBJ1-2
TGTGCCAGCAGCCCCCTCGGGGAAATCCTAAGCGCCACCTTC
CASSPLGEILSATF
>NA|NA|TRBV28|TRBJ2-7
TGTGCCAGCAGTTTGAGTAATTCCTACGAGCAGTACTTC
CASSLSNSYEQYF
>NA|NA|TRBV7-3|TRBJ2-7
TGTGCCAGCAGCCCGCGAGTACGAAGCGAGCAGTACTTC
CASSPRVRSEQYF
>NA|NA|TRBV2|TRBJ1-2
TGTGCCACCCAACCGGATCAGGGCTATGGCTACACCTTC
CATQPDQGYGYTF
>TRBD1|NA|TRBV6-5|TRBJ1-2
TGTGCCAGCAGTCGGGACAGGGGGACTAACTATGGCTACACCTTC
CASSRDRGTNYGYTF
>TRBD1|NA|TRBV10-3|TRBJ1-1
TGTGCCATCAGTGATCCTGACAGGGGGATTACTGAAGCTTTCTTT
CAISDPDRGITEAFF
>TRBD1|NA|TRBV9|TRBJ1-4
TGTGCCAGCAGCCCTCAACAGGGGAATGAAAAACTGTTTTTT
CASSPQQGNEKLFF
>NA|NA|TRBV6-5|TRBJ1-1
TGTGCCAGCAGTTACGGGGAGGGTTCTACTGAAGCTTTCTTT
CASSYGEGSTEAFF
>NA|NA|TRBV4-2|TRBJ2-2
TGTGCCAGCAGCCAAGAGTGGCTAGCGAACACCGGGGAGCTGTTTTTT
CASSQEWLANTGELFF
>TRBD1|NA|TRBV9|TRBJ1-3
TGTGCCAGCAGCACCCGGACAGGGGCTGGAAACACCATATATTTT
CASSTRTGAGNTIYF
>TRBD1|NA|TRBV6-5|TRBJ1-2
TGTGCCAGCAGTTACCACGGACAGGGGGGCTATGGCTACACCTTC
CASSYHGQGGYGYTF
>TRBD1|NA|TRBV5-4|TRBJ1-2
TGTGCCAGCAGCAGTCCAGGGGGCCGGTATGGCTACACCTTC
CASSSPGGRYGYTF
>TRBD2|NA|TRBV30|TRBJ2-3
TGTGCCTGGAGTGTCGGCGGGGGAACCACAGATACGCAGTATTTT
CAWSVGGGTTDTQYF
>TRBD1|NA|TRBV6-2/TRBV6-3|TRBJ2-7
TGTGCCAGCAGTTACGGCAGGGGGCCGTCCTACGAGCAGTACTTC
CASSYGRGPSYEQYF
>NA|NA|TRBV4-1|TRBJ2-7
TGCGCCAGCAGCCAAGGGCTCAATACCTACGAGCAGTACTTC
CASSQGLNTYEQYF
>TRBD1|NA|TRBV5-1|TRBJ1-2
TGCGCCAGCAGCTTGGCGGGACAGGGGGCGAGTGGCTACACCTTC
CASSLAGQGASGYTF
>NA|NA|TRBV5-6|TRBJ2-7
TGTGCCAGCAACGGATGGGCGACCTACGAGCAGTACTTC
CASNGWATYEQYF
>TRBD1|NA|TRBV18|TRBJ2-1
TGTGCCAGCTCACCATCGACAGGGTCGAATGAGCAGTTCTTC
CASSPSTGSNEQFF
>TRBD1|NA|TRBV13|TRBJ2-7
TGTGCCAGCAGCTTTGGACAGGGGAGCCACGAGCAGTACTTC
CASSFGQGSHEQYF
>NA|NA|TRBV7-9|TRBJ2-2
TGTGCCAGCAGCCAGACAGCGCCCGGCGGGGAGCTGTTTTTT
CASSQTAPGGELFF
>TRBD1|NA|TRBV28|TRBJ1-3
TGTGCCAGCAGTTTACTGCCAGGGGGCGCGGGAAACACCATATATTTT
CASSLLPGGAGNTIYF
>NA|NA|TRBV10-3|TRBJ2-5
TGTGCCATCAGTCCTGGCAGCCGGGCCTCGGGGGAGACCCAGTACTTC
CAISPGSRASGETQYF
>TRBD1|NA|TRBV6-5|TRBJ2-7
TGTGCCAGCAGGCCGACAGGGGCCAGGGAGTACTTC
CASRPTGAREYF
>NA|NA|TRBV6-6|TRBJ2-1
TGTGCCAGCACTGTGGGACTTCGCTCCTACAATGAGCAGTTCTTC
CASTVGLRSYNEQFF
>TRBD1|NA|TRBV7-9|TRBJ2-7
TGTGCCAGCAGCTCGCCGGACAGGGCCTCCTACGAGCAGTACTTC
CASSSPDRASYEQYF
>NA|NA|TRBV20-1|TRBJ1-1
TGCAGTGCTAGTGGGGGCAGGGGAAGGGCTGAAGCTTTCTTT
CSASGGRGRAEAFF
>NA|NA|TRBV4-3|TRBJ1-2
TGCGCCAGCAGCCAAGATGTCGGCGGGGGGGGCTATGGCTACACCTTC
CASSQDVGGGGYGYTF
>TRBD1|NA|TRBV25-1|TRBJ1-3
TGTGCCAGCAGTTGGGACAGCATCTCTGGAAACACCATATATTTT
CASSWDSISGNTIYF
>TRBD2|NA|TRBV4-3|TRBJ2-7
TGCGCCAGCAGCCAAGAACGGCTAGGGCGGGGGAGGGCACGCGAGCAGTACTTC
CASSQERLGRGRAREQYF
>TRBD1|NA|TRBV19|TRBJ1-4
TGTGCCAGTAGTCCTAACAGGGGAGAGAATGAAAAACTGTTTTTT
CASSPNRGENEKLFF
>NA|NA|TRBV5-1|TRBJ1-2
TGCGCCAGCAGCTTGTCTTTGGGTGGAGATGGCTACACCTTC
CASSLSLGGDGYTF
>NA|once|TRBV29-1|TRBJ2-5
TGCAGCGCGTCTGGAGTAGTCGGGGAGACCCAGTACTTC
CSASGVVGETQYF
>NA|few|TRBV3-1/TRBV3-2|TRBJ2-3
TGTGCCAGCAGCCAAGTGGGCAGGGCCCGGTCAGATACGCAGTATTTT
CASSQVGRARSDTQYF
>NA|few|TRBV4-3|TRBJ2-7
TGCGCCAGCAGCCAGAGTCCTAGCGTTACCTACGAGCAGTACTTC
CASSQSPSVTYEQYF
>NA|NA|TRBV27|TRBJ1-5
TGTGCCAGCAGTTTAGCCCAGGGTAACCCGCCCCAGCATTTT
CASSLAQGNPPQHF
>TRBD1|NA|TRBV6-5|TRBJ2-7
TGTGCCAGCAGTTACCTCGGGACAGAACCCAGGGGGGAGCAGTACTTC
CASSYLGTEPRGEQYF
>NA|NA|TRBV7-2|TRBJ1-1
TGTGCCAGCAGCTTTGGGACAACATTTCGGTGGGCTTTCTTT
CASSFGTTFRWAFF
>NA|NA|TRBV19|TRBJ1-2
TGTGCCAGTAGTATCGGGACTTTTGATGGCTACACCTTC
CASSIGTFDGYTF
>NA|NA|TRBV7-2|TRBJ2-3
TGTGCCAGCAGCTTGGACACCGCTCCAGATACGCAGTATTTT
CASSLDTAPDTQYF
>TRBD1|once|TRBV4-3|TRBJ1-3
TGCGCCAGCAGCCTCGGCGGGACAGGGGAAGGAAACACCATATATTTT
CASSLGGTGEGNTIYF
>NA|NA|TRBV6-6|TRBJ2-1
TGTGCCAGCAATACAGGGTATGGGGAATACAATGAGCAGTTCTTC
CASNTGYGEYNEQFF
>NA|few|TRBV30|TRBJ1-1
TGTGCCAGAGAAAGGGGCGCTGAAGCTTTCTTT
CARERGAEAFF
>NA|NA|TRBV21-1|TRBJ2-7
TGTGCCAGCAGTAAGGTAGCGGGAGTGAGCCACGAGCAGTACTTC
CASSKVAGVSHEQYF
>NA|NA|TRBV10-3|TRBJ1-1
TGTGCCATCAGTGACCGAGCGATACACCCAAGCACTGAAGCTTTCTTT
CAISDRAIHPSTEAFF
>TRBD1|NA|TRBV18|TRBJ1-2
TGTGCCAGCTCACCCGAAGTCGGACAGGACGGTGGCTACACCTTC
CASSPEVGQDGGYTF
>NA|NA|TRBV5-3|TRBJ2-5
TGTGCCAGAAGCTTCAGTCCCTCTTTCCAAGAGACCCAGTACTTC
CARSFSPSFQETQYF